The next 28 T cell receptor beta chains were all read from a single sample in a study of cytomegalovirus exposure and HLA in healthy donors. PCR primers comprised 60 Vbeta and 13 Jbeta primers. Produced via immunoSEQ multiplex PCR; TCRdb's table is partial and in-frame only. The table has around 140,000 clones, around 83% seen once. What was sequenced was PBMCs. These receptors were collected from a woman between 50 and 59 years old in good health and CMV-seropositive.

This chain connects TRBV28 to TRBJ1-5, with unresolved D. The V and J ends lost 4 bases and 4 bases respectively, with 11 bases between them. In germline, CDR1 is MDHEN, CDR2 SYDVKM. This CDR3 spans 14 amino acids. In DNA form, the CDR3 reads TGTGCCAGCAGTTCCGCCGACGGGAATCAGCCCCAGCATTTT. Its translation: CASSSADGNQPQHF. Drawing the rest from reference TRBV28 and TRBJ1-5, the complete variable domain is DVKVTQSSRYLVKRTGEKVFLECVQDMDHENMFWYRQDPGLGLRLIYFSYDVKMKEKGDIPEGYSVSREKKERFSLILESASTNQTSMYLCASSSADGNQPQHFGDGTRLSIL.

The chain combines TRBV18 with TRBJ2-7; maybe TRBD2 (5 bases). The CDR3 runs 13 residues. The germline V and J ends were trimmed by 3 bases and 7 bases, with 13 bases remaining between them. CDR1 and CDR2 (germline): KGHSH, LQKENI. The CDR3: CASSPDAPGEQYF. CDR3 sequence (DNA): TGTGCCAGCTCACCGGACGCCCCGGGGGAGCAGTACTTC.

The V gene is TRBV5-6, the J gene TRBJ1-2, with 8 bases identical to TRBD1. V was pared by 4 bases and J by 4 bases, with 6 bases of the junction left unmatched. The CDR3 is 14 amino acids. Germline loops: CDR1 SGHDT, CDR2 YYEEEE. The CDR3 loop is CASSRGQAAYGYTF. CDR3 bases: TGTGCCAGCAGCCGGGGACAGGCTGCCTATGGCTACACCTTC.

The CDR3 DNA is TGCGCCAGCAGCTTAGCGGGAGGGATCGATGAGCAGTTCTTC. Translated, it gives CASSLAGGIDEQFF. The genes are TRBV5-1 and TRBJ2-1; 10 bases are shared with TRBD2. Germline CDR1 is SGHRS and CDR2 is YFSETQ. This CDR3 comprises 14 residues. J was trimmed by 8 bases and V by 2 bases; bases with no gene match: 4.

V is TRBV5-1 and J is TRBJ1-4; 8 bases line up with TRBD1. The germline gives CDR1 SGHRS, CDR2 YFSETQ. With 4 bases clipped from V and 8 bases from J, the junction kept 10 bases outside the gene matches. This CDR3 region has 15 residues. As DNA, the CDR3 is TGCGCCAGCAGCCCAAGGACAGGGTTGGGGGAAAAACTGTTTTTT. Its protein product is CASSPRTGLGEKLFF.

V gene TRBV6-1 combines with J gene TRBJ1-5, with D possibly being TRBD1 (6 bases). V lost 10 bases and J lost 1, with 11 bases in between. Germline CDR1 and CDR2: MNHNS and SASEGT. This CDR3 spans 13 amino acids. The CDR3 DNA reads TGTGCCACAAAACAGGGAAGCAATCAGCCCCAGCATTTT. Amino acid sequence: CATKQGSNQPQHF.

Here the CDR3 reads CASSTGIANYGYTF. Here the CDR3 DNA reads TGTGCCAGCAGTACAGGGATAGCTAACTATGGCTACACCTTC. The J gene is TRBJ1-2, the V gene TRBV6-6; maybe TRBD1 (6 bases). Germline-derived CDR1 and CDR2 are MNHNY and SVGAGI (reference sequence). The CDR3 runs to 14 residues. V was cut by 5 bases and J by 0 bases, with 10 bases left in between.

V gene TRBV11-3 combines with J gene TRBJ1-5; the D gene is possibly TRBD1 (5 bases). Germline CDR1 is SGHNT and CDR2 is YENEEA. CDR3 length equals 16 residues. Trimming stripped 5 bases from V and 4 bases from J, with 18 bases between. The chain's CDR3 is CASSPGGTDQNQPQHF. CDR3 coding DNA: TGTGCCAGCAGCCCGGGGGGGACGGACCAAAATCAGCCCCAGCATTTT.

The chain is built from TRBV2 and TRBJ2-5, with D uncertain. Trimming stripped 5 bases from V and 3 bases from J, with 4 bases between. The CDR3 covers 11 residues. CDR1 and CDR2 (germline): SNHLY, FYNNEI. The CDR3: CASSREETQYF. In DNA form, the CDR3 reads TGTGCCAGCAGTCGGGAAGAGACCCAGTACTTC.

Here the CDR3 reads CASSINVFLLYGYTF. The DNA for the CDR3 is TGTGCCAGTAGTATCAACGTCTTCTTACTCTATGGCTACACCTTC. The chain employs TRBV19 and TRBJ1-2; D uncertain. Germline lookup yields CDR1 LNHDA and CDR2 SQIVND (reference sequence). V was cut by 3 bases and J by 4 bases, with 15 bases left in between. The CDR3 loop spans 15 amino acids.

This clone occurred a few times. The J gene is TRBJ1-1, the V gene TRBV4-1; TRBD1 aligns across 7 bases. The V gene end was trimmed by 2 bases and the J gene end by 4 bases; junction bases not matched to a gene: 7. CDR3 length: 15 residues. Germline lookup yields CDR1 MGHRA and CDR2 YSYEKL. The CDR3 sequence is CASSQSTRQGTEAFF. CDR3 in DNA: TGCGCCAGCAGCCAAAGCACTCGACAGGGCACTGAAGCTTTCTTT.

The rearrangement links TRBV2 to TRBJ2-7; 16 nucleotides agree with TRBD2. Germline V lookup: CDR1 SNHLY, CDR2 FYNNEI. This CDR3 region has 15 residues. V was pared by 9 bases and J by 2 bases, with 4 bases of the junction left unmatched. In nucleotides, the CDR3 is TGTGCCAGGGGACTAGCGGGAGGGCTGGCCTACGAGCAGTACTTC. As protein: CARGLAGGLAYEQYF.

The chain links TRBV7-2 to TRBJ2-7; TRBD1 is a possible D gene (5 bases). This CDR3 spans 14 amino acids. Germline V gene lookup returns CDR1 SGHTA and CDR2 FQGNSA. V was cut by 5 bases and J by 2 bases, with 13 bases left in between. CDR3 in amino acids: CASSLALDTYEQYF. The CDR3 coding sequence is TGTGCCAGCAGCCTTGCGCTGGACACCTACGAGCAGTACTTC.

CDR3 sequence: CASSKVGGSGQFTDTQYF. The CDR3 nucleotides are TGTGCCAGCAGCAAAGTTGGTGGTTCTGGACAGTTCACAGATACGCAGTATTTT. The gene calls are TRBV21-1 and TRBJ2-3; TRBD1 reflects the table's D call only, with no check against the DNA. TRBV21-1 is assigned pseudogene status. The CDR3 has 18 amino acids.

The chain links TRBV18 to TRBJ2-7; no clear D. Looked up from germline, CDR1 is KGHSH and CDR2 is LQKENI. V lost 3 bases to trimming and J lost 5 bases, with 8 bases between them. The length of the CDR3 is 12 residues. The CDR3 sequence: CASSPSSDEQYF. DNA for the CDR3: TGTGCCAGCTCACCCTCGTCGGACGAGCAGTACTTC.

The rearrangement uses TRBV28 and TRBJ2-7; 13 bases are shared with TRBD2. Germline CDR1 is MDHEN and CDR2 is SYDVKM. Trimming at V came to 5 bases and at J to 4 bases, leaving 2 bases not matched to a gene. The CDR3 contains 14 residues. CDR3 amino acids: CASSPGLAGYEQYF. CDR3 nucleotide sequence: TGTGCCAGCAGTCCGGGACTAGCGGGATACGAGCAGTACTTC.

The chain uses TRBV15 and TRBJ2-3; weak D call: TRBD2 (5 bases). Trimming removed 0 bases at V and 0 bases at J, with 10 bases between. Germline CDR1 reads LNHNV; CDR2 reads YYDKDF (reference sequence). This CDR3 spans 16 amino acids. CDR3 protein: CATSRDEGVSTDTQYF. In DNA, the CDR3 is TGTGCCACCAGCAGAGATGAGGGAGTGAGCACAGATACGCAGTATTTT.

This clone has more than one count but fewer than ten. V usage is TRBV5-1 and J usage is TRBJ1-1; the match to TRBD1 covers 10 bases. V was pared by 4 bases and J by 1 base, with 4 bases of the junction left unmatched. The germline V gene encodes CDR1 SGHRS and CDR2 YFSETQ. The CDR3 totals 15 residues. Here the CDR3 DNA reads TGCGCCAGCAGCGCGGACAGGGGGAGGAACACTGAAGCTTTCTTT. It yields the protein CASSADRGRNTEAFF.

The genes are TRBV4-3 and TRBJ2-1; perhaps TRBD2 as D (5 bases). Trimming took off 4 bases at V and 5 bases at J, with 21 bases between the two ends. Looked up from germline, CDR1 is LGHNA and CDR2 is YSLEER. The CDR3 consists of 17 residues. CDR3 sequence: CASSLEGLEKTDNEQFF. For the CDR3, the DNA is TGCGCCAGCAGCCTCGAAGGACTCGAAAAAACGGACAATGAGCAGTTCTTC.

This chain connects TRBV7-2 to TRBJ1-4; 8 nucleotides agree with TRBD1. CDR3 length: 15 residues. V dropped 3 bases and J dropped 7; count of bases not matched to a gene: 7. Germline V gene data show CDR1 as SGHTA and CDR2 as FQGNSA. The CDR3 reads CASSLRTGNGEKLFF. CDR3 DNA: TGTGCCAGCAGCTTGCGGACAGGGAATGGTGAAAAACTGTTTTTT.

The V gene is TRBV5-1, the J gene TRBJ2-7; the D is unclear. The CDR3 spans 14 residues. V was shortened by 0 bases and J by 3 bases, with 10 bases between the two germline ends. CDR1 and CDR2 from the germline V gene are SGHRS and YFSETQ. For the CDR3, the DNA is TGCGCCAGCAGCTTGGACGTTACGGTCTACGAGCAGTACTTC. It yields the protein CASSLDVTVYEQYF. Filled out from reference TRBV5-1 and TRBJ2-7, the complete variable domain reads KAGVTQTPRYLIKTRGQQVTLSCSPISGHRSVSWYQQTPGQGLQFLFEYFSETQRNKGNFPGRFSGRQFSNSRSEMNVSTLELGDSALYLCASSLDVTVYEQYFGPGTRLTVT.

A single count supports this clone. The CDR3 reads CASSFNGNYGYTF. CDR3 bases: TGTGCCAGCAGCTTCAACGGGAACTATGGCTACACCTTC. The chain joins TRBV7-9 to TRBJ1-2; D is unresolved. Germline V gene data show CDR1 as SEHNR and CDR2 as FQNEAQ (reference sequence). The CDR3 runs 13 residues. Trimming shortened V by 3 bases and J by 2 bases, and 7 bases separated the two germline ends.

J is TRBJ2-2 and V is TRBV6-1, with D maybe TRBD2 (5 bases). Germline CDR1 and CDR2: MNHNS and SASEGT. The CDR3 covers 14 residues. The V and J ends lost 4 bases and 1 base respectively, with 7 bases between them. CDR3 coding DNA: TGTGCCAGCAGTGGGACTTTGAACACCGGGGAGCTGTTTTTT. It translates to CASSGTLNTGELFF.

This chain connects TRBV2 to TRBJ1-2; weak D call: TRBD1 (5 bases). This CDR3 has 16 amino acids. Germline V gene lookup returns CDR1 SNHLY and CDR2 FYNNEI. The ends were cut back, 0 bases at V and 5 bases at J, with 16 bases in the middle. This CDR3 reads CASSEALPWAGYGYTF. CDR3 DNA: TGTGCCAGCAGTGAAGCCCTCCCGTGGGCAGGGTATGGCTACACCTTC.

The chain employs TRBV10-3 and TRBJ2-2, with TRBD1 matching 10 bases. This CDR3 region has 16 residues. The germline V gene has CDR1 ENHRY and CDR2 SYGVKD. V gave up 6 bases and J gave up 4 bases; unmatched junction bases: 8. CDR3 amino acids: CAISPGTGDPTGELFF. The CDR3 region has the DNA TGTGCCATCAGCCCCGGGACAGGGGACCCCACCGGGGAGCTGTTTTTT.

The rearrangement joins TRBV15 to TRBJ1-4, with 8 bases aligning to TRBD1. This CDR3 contains 15 residues. Germline V gene sequence: CDR1 LNHNV, CDR2 YYDKDF (reference sequence). V gave up 9 bases and J gave up 0 bases; unmatched junction bases: 6. The CDR3 nucleotides read TGTGCCACGGGACAGGATGGGGCAACTAATGAAAAACTGTTTTTT. Translation gives CATGQDGATNEKLFF.

This clone was seen more than once but under ten times. The chain uses TRBV6-5 and TRBJ2-5, with 10 nucleotides matching TRBD2. There are 15 residues in the CDR3. The V and J ends lost 0 bases and 4 bases, in that order; junction bases with no gene match: 2. CDR1 and CDR2 from the germline V gene are MNHEY and SVGAGI. The CDR3 coding sequence is TGTGCCAGCAGTTACTCGATAGCGGGGGGAGAGACCCAGTACTTC. Protein product: CASSYSIAGGETQYF.

This clone turned up a few times. The rearrangement joins TRBV28 to TRBJ2-6, with TRBD2 identical over 8 bases. The germline V gene encodes CDR1 MDHEN and CDR2 SYDVKM. The V segment lost 5 bases and the J segment 0 bases; nucleotides outside the gene matches: 3. The CDR3 totals 16 residues. CDR3 sequence reads: CASSSGGLSGANVLTF. The CDR3 DNA is TGTGCCAGCAGTAGCGGGGGCCTCTCTGGGGCCAACGTCCTGACTTTC.